Sequencing of this T cell receptor (beta chain) was carried out in a study of shared clonotypes between healthy human individuals. In the study overall: Sampling drew on donors who were a couple of women and a few men aged 18 to 49.

The CDR3 consists of 14 residues. Trimming stripped 2 bases from V and 4 bases from J, with 11 bases between. Germline V lookup: CDR1 SEHNR, CDR2 FQNEAQ (reference sequence). Deep-level assay runs were performed. Using immunoSEQ multiplex PCR, the repertoire was profiled, and TCRdb retains in-frame clones only, with some absent. The sample carries millions of clones, over 90% recorded once. The V call is TRBV7-9, the J call TRBJ1-2, with D perhaps TRBD1 (5 bases). Sequencing was carried out using naive CD4+ T cells from PBMCs. Regarding subset: CD45RA+ positively selected. This clonotype was sampled from a man between 18 and 29 years old in good health. Some clones in this sample may be carry-over from other donors' samples. The chain's CDR3 is CASSLTTVGYGYTF. Written as DNA, the CDR3 is TGTGCCAGCAGCTTAACGACAGTGGGCTATGGCTACACCTTC.